The clone carrying this T cell receptor (beta chain) was counted between two and nine times. Its antigen is not known. The data derive from a study of blood T cells in healthy people across ages. Study conclusions and caveats: Older age coincided with a roughly linear decline in TCR beta diversity per million T cells. Unsorted PBMC material precluded a definitive naive versus antigen-experienced comparison.

Germline loops: CDR1 MDHEN, CDR2 SYDVKM. The CDR3 spans 15 residues. Trimming took 5 bases from V and 4 from J, leaving 15 bases between them. It was with a sample-barcoded 5' primer and a J-beta primer mix that a second PCR of about 6 to 12 cycles was run. From each sample, at least 2.5 million paired-end reads containing CDR3 were obtained. MiXCR was run by TCRdb on the 5' RACE reads, yielding one entry per CDR3 protein. The sample contains around 320,000 distinct CDR3 sequences, roughly 26% of which appear only once. This receptor was identified in a woman in her sixties or seventies in good health. The chain uses TRBV28 and TRBJ2-1; D is unclear. Input material: blood. The DNA of the CDR3 is TGTGCCAGCAGTGGCGGTGGCGGATTTTACAATGAGCAGTTCTTC. It encodes CASSGGGGFYNEQFF.